The 7 T cell receptor beta chains listed next were all sequenced from one sample in a study of breast tumors, draining lymph nodes, adjacent tissues. TCRdb reanalysed the multiplex PCR reads using MiXCR and keeps one entry per CDR3 protein. The sample includes 30,000 to 40,000 distinct CDR3 sequences, 36% of them seen just once. Sequenced sample: breast tumor tissue. Receptor source: a female donor with breast cancer. Some clones in this sample may be carry-over from other donors' samples.

This clonotype was recorded many times. The gene calls are TRBV13 and TRBJ1-2; D is undetermined. The V gene lost 3 bases and the J gene lost 4 bases, with 15 bases spanning the gap. The germline CDR1 and CDR2 sequences are PRHDT and FYEKMQ (reference sequence). The CDR3 spans 15 residues. The CDR3 sequence is CASSFRAGRPYGYTF. For the CDR3, the DNA is TGTGCCAGCAGCTTCCGTGCGGGGAGGCCCTATGGCTACACCTTC.

This clonotype was recorded at least ten times. The genes are TRBV6-5 and TRBJ1-2, with 7 bases that match TRBD1. The CDR3 totals 15 residues. The V gene end was trimmed by 6 bases and the J gene end by 4 bases; junction bases not matched to a gene: 11. Germline V CDR1 and CDR2: MNHEY, SVGAGI. CDR3: CASRGKGGALYGYTF. The DNA of the CDR3 is TGTGCCAGCAGGGGGAAAGGGGGCGCCCTCTATGGCTACACCTTC.

The chain couples TRBV7-8 to TRBJ2-5, with D possibly being TRBD2 (6 bases). The V gene lost 4 bases and the J gene lost 5 bases, with 20 bases spanning the gap. Germline values: CDR1 SGHVS, CDR2 FQNEAQ. The CDR3 runs to 16 residues. The CDR3 sequence is CASSSRRGGARETQYF. The CDR3 nucleotides read TGTGCCAGCAGCTCCAGGCGGGGTGGGGCGCGGGAGACCCAGTACTTC.

The chain is built from TRBV2 and TRBJ2-5; 7 nucleotides align to TRBD1. Germline V lookup: CDR1 SNHLY, CDR2 FYNNEI. The J segment lost 4 bases and the V segment lost 11 bases, leaving 10 bases of the junction unmatched. The CDR3 sequence is 13 residues long. The CDR3 DNA is TGTGCCCGAACAGGGGTGAGATTAGAGACCCAGTACTTC. Its translation: CARTGVRLETQYF.

This clonotype was counted many times. The CDR3 nucleotides read TGTGCCTGGAGTGGACAGGGAAGGCAGCCCCAGCATTTT. Its translation: CAWSGQGRQPQHF. The genes are TRBV30 and TRBJ1-5, with TRBD1 identical over 7 bases. V was clipped by 1 base and J by 7 bases; unmatched bases: 4. CDR3 length: 13 amino acids. Germline CDR1 and CDR2: GTSNPN and SVGIG (reference sequence).

This clonotype was detected ten times or more. This rearrangement joins TRBV20-1 to TRBJ2-1, with 10 bases that match TRBD2. The CDR3 sequence is 13 residues long. CDR1 is DFQATT, CDR2 SNEGSKA, per germline (reference sequence). CDR3 sequence reads: CSARTSGNNEQFF. The CDR3 DNA is TGCAGCGCGAGGACTAGCGGAAACAATGAGCAGTTCTTC.

The chain carries TRBV7-2 and TRBJ2-7; D possibly corresponds to TRBD2 (6 bases). Trimming took off 4 bases at V and 2 bases at J, with 12 bases between the two ends. From germline, CDR1 is SGHTA and CDR2 FQGNSA. This CDR3 region has 14 residues. The CDR3 loop is CASSSAPGAYEQYF. In DNA form, the CDR3 reads TGTGCCAGCAGCTCAGCCCCGGGGGCCTACGAGCAGTACTTC.